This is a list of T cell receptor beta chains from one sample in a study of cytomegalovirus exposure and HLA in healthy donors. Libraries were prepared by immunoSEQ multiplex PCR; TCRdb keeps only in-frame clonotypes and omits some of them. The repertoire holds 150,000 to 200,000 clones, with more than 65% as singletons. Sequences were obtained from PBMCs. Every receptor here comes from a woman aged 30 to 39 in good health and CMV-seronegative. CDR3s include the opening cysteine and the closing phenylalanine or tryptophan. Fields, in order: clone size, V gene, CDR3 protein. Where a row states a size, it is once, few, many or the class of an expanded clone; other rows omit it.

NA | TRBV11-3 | CASSLGPQRTGELFF
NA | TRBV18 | CASSPDRGGYEQYF
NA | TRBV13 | CASSFFLAQSYEQYF
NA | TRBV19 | CASKTSGNHEQYF
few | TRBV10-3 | CAISESSGRAAYGYTF
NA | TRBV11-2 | CASSLVGGVGNEQYF
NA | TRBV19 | CASSVREVLSPLHF
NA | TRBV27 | CASSVRGGNNEQFF
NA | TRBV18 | CASSPGDYGYTF
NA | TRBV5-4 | CASSPPVGAGRDEQFF
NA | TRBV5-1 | CASSLGTSTDTQYF
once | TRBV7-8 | CASSLAFGTGGAEYF
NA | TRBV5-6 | CASSAGLAGANKVEQFF
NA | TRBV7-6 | CASSNAIPGGGNEQFF
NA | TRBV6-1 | CASSEYGGGHYEQYF
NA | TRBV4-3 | CASSQDNGAGANVLTF
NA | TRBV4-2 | CASSLGLARYNEQFF
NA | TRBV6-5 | CASSRTVRTGTEAFF
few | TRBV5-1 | CASSQGSYGEDEQYF
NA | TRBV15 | CATSRELAGDQPQHF
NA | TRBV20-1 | CSARDATEAFF
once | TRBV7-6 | CASSLANIRTSGYEQYF
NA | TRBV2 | CASPNRGAYSGETQYF
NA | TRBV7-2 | CASSLRTSGGKPATDTQYF
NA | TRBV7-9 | CASSLQGYNSPLHF
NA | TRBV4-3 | CASSQDGRGLYGYTF
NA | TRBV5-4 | CASSPPGQGAYEQYF
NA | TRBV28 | CASSRQGANEKLFF
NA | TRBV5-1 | CASSLEGTATSSGNTIYF
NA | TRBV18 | CASSPYIRGGNTEAFF
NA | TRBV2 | CASSDYGLYNEQFF
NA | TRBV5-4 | CASSPVGVKTEAFF
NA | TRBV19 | CASSIGTGPHPAEAFF
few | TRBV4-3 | CASSQIPSGSSYNEQFF
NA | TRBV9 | CASQGDGNTIYF
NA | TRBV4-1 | CASSPQQANTEAFF
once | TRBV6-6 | CASSYSRGRYEQYF